Below are 26 T cell receptor beta chains sequenced from a single sample in a study of cytomegalovirus exposure and HLA in healthy donors. Vbeta (60) and Jbeta (13) primers were used in the PCR. Method: immunoSEQ multiplex PCR; TCRdb's copy keeps in-frame clones and lacks some. The sample includes about 160,000 clones, around 80% seen only once; the top ten take around 3.2%. The sequencing input was PBMCs. Receptor source: a woman aged 45-60 years in good health and CMV-seropositive.

The chain couples TRBV30 to TRBJ2-4, with no clear D. Trimming took off 5 bases at V and 2 bases at J, with 13 bases between the two ends. The CDR3 extends over 14 amino acids. CDR1 is GTSNPN, CDR2 SVGIG, per germline (reference sequence). CDR3 protein: CAWEPPESKNIQYF. The CDR3 DNA reads TGTGCCTGGGAACCACCGGAGTCCAAAAACATTCAGTACTTC. Complete variable domain (other parts from reference TRBV30 and TRBJ2-4): SQTIHQWPATLVQPVGSPLSLECTVEGTSNPNLYWYRQAAGRGLQLLFYSVGIGQISSEVPQNLSASRPQDRQFILSSKKLLLSDSGFYLCAWEPPESKNIQYFGAGTRLSVL.

The chain carries TRBV28 and TRBJ1-5; 7 nucleotides line up with TRBD1. Germline-derived CDR1 and CDR2 are MDHEN and SYDVKM. With 2 bases clipped from V and 2 bases from J, the junction kept 15 bases outside the gene matches. There are 19 residues in the CDR3. The CDR3 loop is CASSLVGGLPTKGNQPQHF. DNA of the CDR3: TGTGCCAGCAGTTTAGTAGGGGGCCTCCCCACGAAGGGCAATCAGCCCCAGCATTTT.

This clone was counted a single time. The sample contains more than one DNA sequence encoding this CDR3. The chain carries TRBV25-1 and TRBJ2-4; TRBD1 matches at 9 bases. Unmatched junction bases numbered 15, after V lost 5 bases and J lost 7 bases. CDR3 length: 17 amino acids. Per the germline V gene, CDR1 is MGHDK and CDR2 is SYGVNS. The CDR3 region has the DNA TGTGCCAGCAGTCCGCTTAGTCTACAGGGGGCAAGGAACATTCAGTACTTC. Amino acid sequence: CASSPLSLQGARNIQYF. The variable domain in full, with the rest retrieved from reference TRBV25-1 and TRBJ2-4, is EADIYQTPRYLVIGTGKKITLECSQTMGHDKMYWYQQDPGMELHLIHYSYGVNSTEKGDLSSESTVSRIRTEHFPLTLESARPSHTSQYLCASSPLSLQGARNIQYFGAGTRLSVL.

The chain is built from TRBV19 and TRBJ2-1, with 11 bases lining up with TRBD2. Germline trimming cut 4 bases from V and 0 bases from J; bases unmatched to any gene: 8. Germline loops: CDR1 LNHDA, CDR2 SQIVND (reference sequence). The CDR3 has 18 amino acids. The CDR3 here is CASSRDLAGGLSYNEQFF. DNA of the CDR3: TGTGCCAGTAGTAGAGATTTAGCGGGGGGGCTCTCCTACAATGAGCAGTTCTTC.

This clone showed up just once. The CDR3 bases are TGCGCCAGCAGTGACCTAGATAGCGGGGTATTGGATCCTGGAAACACCATATATTTT. Translation gives CASSDLDSGVLDPGNTIYF. The gene calls are TRBV10-1 and TRBJ1-3, with D unclear. This CDR3 contains 19 residues. Per germline, CDR1 WNHNN and CDR2 SYGVQD (reference sequence). Trimming removed 3 bases at V and 2 bases at J, with 23 bases between.

The chain links TRBV7-3 to TRBJ2-1; TRBD2 aligns across 8 bases. Germline lookup yields CDR1 SGHTA and CDR2 FQGTGA. The CDR3 is 15 residues long. V shed 3 bases, J shed 4 bases, and the junction held 5 bases outside the gene matches. The CDR3 is CASSLVVAGYNEQFF. The CDR3 bases are TGTGCCAGCAGCTTGGTCGTAGCGGGATACAATGAGCAGTTCTTC.

The chain employs TRBV2 and TRBJ1-1; maybe TRBD1 (5 bases). Trimming pared 7 bases from V and 3 bases from J, leaving 18 bases between. The CDR3 is 15 amino acids. Germline lookup yields CDR1 SNHLY and CDR2 FYNNEI. The CDR3 DNA follows: TGTGCCAGCACTCCCCCCGCGGGGGGGGACACTGAAGCTTTCTTT. The encoded protein is CASTPPAGGDTEAFF.

This clone was detected only once. The rearrangement joins TRBV6-5 to TRBJ2-5; 12 bases map to TRBD2. Germline lookup yields CDR1 MNHEY and CDR2 SVGAGI. The CDR3 totals 14 residues. V was clipped by 10 bases and J by 2 bases; unmatched bases: 5. The CDR3 DNA reads TGTGCCACCCATCTAGCGGGGGGGCAAGAGACCCAGTACTTC. It is translated as CATHLAGGQETQYF.

The V and J genes are TRBV19 and TRBJ1-1, with TRBD1 matching 9 bases. The CDR3 totals 13 residues. J was trimmed by 8 bases and V by 9 bases; bases with no gene match: 10. CDR1 LNHDA and CDR2 SQIVND come from the germline V gene (reference sequence). CDR3 DNA sequence: TGTGCCAGCTCCGGGACAGGGAGAAGGGAAGCTTTCTTT. This gives the protein CASSGTGRREAFF.

Details on this clone: One end of the junction does not line up with germline, which may come from a read error. V and J are TRBV25-1 and TRBJ1-2, with D tentatively TRBD1 (6 bases). CDR3 length: 15 residues. Germline lookup yields CDR1 MGHDK and CDR2 SYGVNS. CDR3 coding DNA: TGTGCCAGCAGTCCCCCAGGGGCCAAAAACTATAGCTACACCTTC. Its protein product is CASSPPGAKNYSYTF.

The chain couples TRBV11-3 to TRBJ1-1; D might be TRBD1 (6 bases). The V end lost 4 bases, the J end lost 1 base, and 13 bases lay between the germline ends. The V gene's germline CDR1 is SGHNT and CDR2 YENEEA. The CDR3 spans 15 residues. CDR3 nucleotides: TGTGCCAGCAGCTCGGCTACACAGGGGAACACTGAAGCTTTCTTT. This encodes CASSSATQGNTEAFF.

The chain links TRBV28 to TRBJ2-2, with a possible D match to TRBD1 (5 bases). The V end lost 6 bases, the J end lost 4 bases, and 12 bases lay between the germline ends. The CDR3 has 14 amino acids. Per germline, CDR1 MDHEN and CDR2 SYDVKM. Here the CDR3 reads CASRPTGFTGELFF. CDR3 coding DNA: TGTGCCAGCAGGCCAACAGGATTCACCGGGGAGCTGTTTTTT.

The rearrangement uses TRBV7-2 and TRBJ2-7, with TRBD1 identical over 10 bases. Per germline, CDR1 SGHTA and CDR2 FQGNSA. Trimming took 5 bases from V and 5 from J; bases not matched to a gene: 6. The CDR3 is 14 residues long. The CDR3 DNA follows: TGTGCCAGCAGCATGGACAGGGGGGACCACGAGCAGTACTTC. It yields the protein CASSMDRGDHEQYF. The entire variable domain, with the rest obtained from reference TRBV7-2 and TRBJ2-7, is as follows: GAGVSQSPSNKVTEKGKDVELRCDPISGHTALYWYRQSLGQGLEFLIYFQGNSAPDKSGLPSDRFSAERTGGSVSTLTIQRTQQEDSAVYLCASSMDRGDHEQYFGPGTRLTVT.

The V call is TRBV28, the J call TRBJ1-1; TRBD1 matches at 11 bases. In germline, CDR1 is MDHEN, CDR2 SYDVKM. This CDR3 is built from 15 residues. V dropped 6 bases and J dropped 4; count of bases not matched to a gene: 7. The CDR3 coding sequence is TGTGCCAGCAGCCCTGCCGGACAGGGGGCCACTGAAGCTTTCTTT. Translation gives CASSPAGQGATEAFF.

This chain joins TRBV7-6 and TRBJ1-1, with 11 bases lining up with TRBD1. With 6 bases clipped from V and 1 base from J, the junction kept 7 bases outside the gene matches. CDR3 length equals 16 residues. The germline V gene has CDR1 SGHVS and CDR2 FNYEAQ. CDR3 nucleotides: TGTGCCAGCAGTATCGGACAGGGGGCGACGAACACTGAAGCTTTCTTT. Residues: CASSIGQGATNTEAFF.

The DNA of the CDR3 is TGCGCCCCCACAGGGAACCTGAGCTACTATGGCTACACCTTC. This codes for CAPTGNLSYYGYTF. The V call is TRBV10-1, the J call TRBJ1-2, with a weak D call TRBD1 (6 bases). CDR1 is WNHNN and CDR2 is SYGVQD in the germline V gene (reference sequence). V was trimmed by 11 bases and J by 3 bases, leaving 19 bases between them. The CDR3 consists of 14 residues.

V gene TRBV6-6 combines with J gene TRBJ2-1; 7 positions agree with TRBD1. This CDR3 spans 14 amino acids. With 4 bases clipped from V and 8 bases from J, the junction kept 8 bases outside the gene matches. Germline V CDR1 and CDR2: MNHNY, SVGAGI (reference sequence). The CDR3 reads CASSFKQGKHEQFF. DNA for the CDR3: TGTGCCAGCAGTTTCAAACAGGGGAAACATGAGCAGTTCTTC.

The genes are TRBV9 and TRBJ1-4, with D perhaps matching TRBD1 (6 bases). The length of the CDR3 is 15 residues. V was shortened by 0 bases and J by 1 base, with 7 bases between the two germline ends. CDR1 is SGDLS and CDR2 is YYNGEE in the germline V gene. CDR3 in DNA: TGTGCCAGCAGCGTAGCCAGGGGAACTAATGAAAAACTGTTTTTT. Translation gives CASSVARGTNEKLFF. Full variable domain (outside the CDR3, taken from reference TRBV9 and TRBJ1-4): DSGVTQTPKHLITATGQRVTLRCSPRSGDLSVYWYQQSLDQGLQFLIQYYNGEERAKGNILERFSAQQFPDLHSELNLSSLELGDSALYFCASSVARGTNEKLFFGSGTQLSVL.

The table lists this clone with a few counts. The V and J genes are TRBV7-9 and TRBJ1-1; possibly TRBD1 for D (6 bases). The CDR3 totals 14 residues. Trimming cost V 6 bases and J 8 bases, with 19 bases left between them. Germline lookup yields CDR1 SEHNR and CDR2 FQNEAQ (reference sequence). The CDR3 region is CASRRQQGSVEAFF. CDR3 nucleotide sequence: TGTGCCAGCAGGCGACAACAGGGATCGGTAGAAGCTTTCTTT.

The CDR3 sequence is CASSYSMGHEQYF. CDR3 DNA: TGTGCCAGCAGTTACTCGATGGGCCACGAGCAGTACTTC. This chain connects TRBV6-6 to TRBJ2-5, with D unclear. Near its end, the DNA agrees better with TRBJ2-7, so the J call may be wrong. The CDR3 covers 13 residues. Germline V gene sequence: CDR1 MNHNY, CDR2 SVGAGI (reference sequence).

CDR3 region: CATSRGSQERNEQYF. DNA of the CDR3: TGTGCCACCAGCAGAGGGTCACAGGAGCGAAATGAGCAGTACTTC. The V and J genes are TRBV15 and TRBJ2-7, with D possibly TRBD1 on 5 matching bases. This CDR3 region has 15 residues. Germline CDR1 LNHNV, CDR2 YYDKDF (reference sequence). V shed 1 base and J shed 7 bases, with 17 bases lying between them.

This rearrangement joins TRBV5-6 to TRBJ2-3; the match to TRBD2 covers 8 bases. Per germline, CDR1 SGHDT and CDR2 YYEEEE. The CDR3 runs to 14 residues. V lost 6 bases, J lost 5 bases, and 8 bases stayed unmatched. The CDR3 DNA reads TGTGCCAGCACCAAACCCGGGAGGGAAGATACGCAGTATTTT. Its translation: CASTKPGREDTQYF.

There are a few counts of this clone. DNA of the CDR3: TGTGCCAGCAGCGTAGAGGACAGGGGTGAAGCTTTCTTT. As protein: CASSVEDRGEAFF. The chain recombines TRBV9 with TRBJ1-1, with 9 nucleotides matching TRBD1. This CDR3 has 13 amino acids. Germline V gives CDR1 SGDLS, CDR2 YYNGEE. V lost 0 bases to trimming and J lost 7 bases; unmatched junction nucleotides: 1.

This chain links TRBV30 with TRBJ1-5; 9 bases align to TRBD1. Trimming took 4 bases from V and 4 from J; bases not matched to a gene: 8. In germline, CDR1 is GTSNPN, CDR2 SVGIG (reference sequence). The CDR3 contains 15 residues. The CDR3 loop is CAWIEGDRENQPQHF. The CDR3 coding sequence is TGTGCCTGGATCGAGGGGGACAGGGAGAATCAGCCCCAGCATTTT.

CDR3 bases: TGTGCCAGCCCCCCTGACGAGCAGTACTTC. Encoded protein: CASPPDEQYF. This rearrangement joins TRBV9 to TRBJ2-7; no clear D. This CDR3 has 10 amino acids. V shed 7 bases and J shed 5 bases, with 7 bases lying between them. Germline CDR1 SGDLS, CDR2 YYNGEE.

The chain recombines TRBV11-2 with TRBJ1-4; 9 bases are a match to TRBD1. The germline V gene has CDR1 SGHAT and CDR2 FQNNGV. The ends lost 5 bases at V and 7 bases at J; junction bases unmatched: 5. The CDR3 length is 14 residues. This chain's CDR3 is CASSPGTGTEKLFF. CDR3 in DNA: TGTGCCAGCAGCCCCGGGACAGGGACTGAAAAACTGTTTTTT.